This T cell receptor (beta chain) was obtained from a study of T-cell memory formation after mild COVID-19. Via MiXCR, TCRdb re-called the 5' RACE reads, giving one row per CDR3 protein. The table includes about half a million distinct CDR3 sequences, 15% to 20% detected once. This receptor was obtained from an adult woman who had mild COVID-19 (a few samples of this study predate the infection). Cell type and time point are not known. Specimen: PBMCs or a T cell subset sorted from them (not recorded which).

CDR3 in DNA: TGTGCCAGCAGCTGGGACGGGAACACTGAAGCTTTCTTT. This sequence encodes CASSWDGNTEAFF. The chain joins TRBV5-5 to TRBJ1-1; the D gene is possibly TRBD1 (5 bases). Trimming shortened V by 3 bases and J by 1 base, and 7 bases separated the two germline ends. The CDR3 has 13 amino acids. CDR1 SGHKS and CDR2 YYEKEE come from the germline V gene (reference sequence).